The 29 T cell receptor beta chains given below trace back to one sample, sequenced in a study of cytomegalovirus exposure and HLA in healthy donors. It was with 60 Vbeta and 13 Jbeta primers that the PCR ran. Libraries were prepared by immunoSEQ multiplex PCR; TCRdb keeps only in-frame clonotypes and omits some of them. There are more than 85,000 clones in the sample; around 73% occur only once, and 8.4% lies in the top ten. The source material was PBMCs. The receptor source for this set is a man aged 35 to 55 in good health and CMV-seronegative.

This chain's CDR3 is CASSRGVRGSYNEQFF. CDR3 nucleotide sequence: TGTGCCAGCAGCAGGGGTGTCAGGGGTTCCTACAATGAGCAGTTCTTC. This chain uses TRBV5-4 with TRBJ2-1, with TRBD1 as a possible D gene (6 bases). This CDR3 is 16 amino acids long. V lost 4 bases to trimming and J lost 1 base, with 15 bases between them. Germline V CDR1 and CDR2: SGHNT, YYREEE (reference sequence).

The chain is built from TRBV5-1 and TRBJ1-4; tentatively, D is TRBD1 (5 bases). Germline V CDR1 and CDR2: SGHRS, YFSETQ. The CDR3 contains 15 residues. V was shortened by 1 base and J by 0 bases, with 7 bases between the two germline ends. The chain's CDR3 is CASSLQGSTNEKLFF. The CDR3 DNA reads as TGCGCCAGCAGCTTGCAGGGTTCAACTAATGAAAAACTGTTTTTT. Using reference TRBV5-1 and TRBJ1-4 for the parts outside the CDR3, the full variable domain is KAGVTQTPRYLIKTRGQQVTLSCSPISGHRSVSWYQQTPGQGLQFLFEYFSETQRNKGNFPGRFSGRQFSNSRSEMNVSTLELGDSALYLCASSLQGSTNEKLFFGSGTQLSVL.

The chain is built from TRBV6-5 and TRBJ1-5; D is possibly TRBD1 (6 bases). CDR1 and CDR2 from the germline V gene are MNHEY and SVGAGI. This CDR3 comprises 15 residues. V dropped 4 bases and J dropped 7 bases, with 17 bases sitting between them. CDR3 region: CASSFDPQGGQPQHF. CDR3 DNA: TGTGCCAGCAGTTTCGATCCACAGGGTGGACAGCCCCAGCATTTT.

The V call is TRBV5-1, the J call TRBJ1-1; 7 nucleotides match TRBD1. CDR3 length equals 15 residues. The germline gives CDR1 SGHRS, CDR2 YFSETQ. J gave up 4 bases and V 0 bases, and 6 bases lay outside the gene matches. In nucleotides, the CDR3 is TGCGCCAGCAGCTTGGTACAGGGGAAGACCACTGAAGCTTTCTTT. Translated: CASSLVQGKTTEAFF. The full variable domain, rest sourced from reference TRBV5-1 and TRBJ1-1, is KAGVTQTPRYLIKTRGQQVTLSCSPISGHRSVSWYQQTPGQGLQFLFEYFSETQRNKGNFPGRFSGRQFSNSRSEMNVSTLELGDSALYLCASSLVQGKTTEAFFGQGTRLTVV.

This clone was observed a handful of times. The CDR3 DNA sequence: TGCGCCAGCAGCTGGGGGGACAGATACACTGAAGCTTTCTTT. Amino acids: CASSWGDRYTEAFF. The chain recombines TRBV5-1 with TRBJ1-1; TRBD1 matches 7 bases. Germline CDR1 and CDR2: SGHRS and YFSETQ. CDR3 size: 14 residues. V was clipped by 3 bases and J by 3 bases; unmatched bases: 5.

This chain connects TRBV2 to TRBJ2-3; 9 bases match TRBD1. The CDR3 is made up of 14 amino acids. Germline-derived CDR1 and CDR2 are SNHLY and FYNNEI. V was pared by 9 bases and J by 8 bases, with 12 bases of the junction left unmatched. CDR3 sequence: CARQGADYRGTQYF. CDR3 in DNA: TGTGCCAGACAGGGGGCGGACTACAGAGGTACGCAGTATTTT.

The genes are TRBV9 and TRBJ2-1; TRBD2 might be the D (5 bases). Germline values: CDR1 SGDLS, CDR2 YYNGEE. Trimming stripped 3 bases from V and 5 bases from J, with 18 bases between. This CDR3 has 16 amino acids. The CDR3 DNA reads as TGTGCCAGCAGCGAACCTGGGAGTCGCGGAGACAATGAGCAGTTCTTC. Its protein product is CASSEPGSRGDNEQFF.

This clone turned up a few times. This sequence joins TRBV30 and TRBJ2-2; 7 nucleotides line up with TRBD1. V trimming: 3 bases; J trimming: 2 bases; junction bases outside the gene matches: 6. The CDR3 contains 15 residues. The germline V gene has CDR1 GTSNPN and CDR2 SVGIG (reference sequence). The CDR3 region has the DNA TGTGCCTGGAGAGTTCGGGACAGAAACACCGGGGAGCTGTTTTTT. It is translated as CAWRVRDRNTGELFF.

The chain is built from TRBV7-8 and TRBJ1-1; 10 bases align to TRBD1. Germline CDR1 and CDR2: SGHVS and FQNEAQ. V gave up 6 bases and J gave up 0 bases; unmatched junction bases: 4. The CDR3 contains 15 residues. CDR3 protein: CASRDRGVMNTEAFF. DNA of the CDR3: TGTGCCAGCAGGGACAGGGGGGTAATGAACACTGAAGCTTTCTTT.

J is TRBJ2-7 and V is TRBV12-5; D is possibly TRBD1 (6 bases). CDR1 and CDR2 from the germline V gene are LGHNT and FRNRAP. The CDR3 runs to 13 residues. Trimming removed 2 bases at V and 9 bases at J, with 14 bases between. The CDR3 loop is CASGLQTGSRQYF. The CDR3 region has the DNA TGTGCTAGTGGTTTGCAAACAGGGTCTCGGCAGTACTTC.

V gene TRBV19 combines with J gene TRBJ2-3; 9 nucleotides align to TRBD2. The CDR3 is made up of 17 amino acids. V lost 1 base and J lost 0; bases outside the gene matches: 5. From germline, CDR1 is LNHDA and CDR2 SQIVND (reference sequence). Here the CDR3 reads CASSIGLAEPSTDTQYF. CDR3 DNA: TGTGCCAGTAGTATAGGACTAGCGGAACCTAGCACAGATACGCAGTATTTT.

V gene TRBV6-5 combines with J gene TRBJ1-2; D is undetermined. Germline CDR1 is MNHEY and CDR2 is SVGAGI. V lost 2 bases and J lost 7, with 17 bases in between. The CDR3 is 15 amino acids. The CDR3 here is CASSYAVFGGSGYTF. The CDR3 coding sequence is TGTGCCAGCAGTTACGCGGTGTTCGGTGGATCTGGCTACACCTTC.

Comment on this clone: The junction and the germline gene differ at one end; a read error may be behind it. This rearrangement joins TRBV6-5 to TRBJ2-3; TRBD2 aligns across 7 bases. The CDR3 has 15 residues. Germline V gene data show CDR1 as MNHEY and CDR2 as SVGAGI. The CDR3 loop is CSSSPGTTNTDTQYF. The CDR3, as DNA: TGTTCCAGCAGTCCCGGGACTACCAACACAGATACGCAGTATTTT.

The chain carries TRBV7-2 and TRBJ2-7, with 7 bases that match TRBD2. With 6 bases clipped from V and 2 bases from J, the junction kept 7 bases outside the gene matches. CDR3 length: 14 residues. The germline gives CDR1 SGHTA, CDR2 FQGNSA. CDR3 protein: CASRYGGNTYEQYF. CDR3 sequence (DNA): TGTGCCAGCAGGTACGGGGGGAACACCTACGAGCAGTACTTC.

The chain employs TRBV9 and TRBJ1-4, with 11 nucleotides matching TRBD1. The junction had 9 bases not matched to a gene; V was cut back by 6 bases and J by 8 bases. Germline V gene lookup returns CDR1 SGDLS and CDR2 YYNGEE. The CDR3 covers 15 residues. The CDR3 here is CASTVGQGVREKLFF. DNA of the CDR3: TGTGCCAGCACCGTGGGACAGGGGGTACGGGAAAAACTGTTTTTT.

The rearrangement uses TRBV6-4 and TRBJ2-1; 7 bases align to TRBD2. The CDR3 totals 16 residues. CDR1 and CDR2 from the germline V gene are MRHNA and SNTAGT. V lost 0 bases and J lost 5; bases outside the gene matches: 7. CDR3 protein: CASSDSGGRVHNEQFF. In DNA form, the CDR3 reads TGTGCCAGCAGTGACTCCGGGGGGAGGGTCCACAATGAGCAGTTCTTC.

The V gene is TRBV5-6, the J gene TRBJ1-5; tentative D call: TRBD1 (5 bases). The germline V and J ends were trimmed by 4 bases and 0 bases, with 14 bases remaining between them. The CDR3 length is 16 residues. CDR1 and CDR2 from the germline V gene are SGHDT and YYEEEE. The CDR3 sequence is CASSPGGGFSNQPQHF. The CDR3 bases are TGTGCCAGCAGCCCCGGGGGAGGATTTAGCAATCAGCCCCAGCATTTT.

The gene calls are TRBV9 and TRBJ1-6; perhaps TRBD1 as D (6 bases). The CDR3 extends over 15 amino acids. Germline-derived CDR1 and CDR2 are SGDLS and YYNGEE. The V gene lost 7 bases and the J gene lost 2 bases, with 13 bases spanning the gap. This CDR3 reads CASGGRAPYNSPLHF. The DNA for the CDR3 is TGTGCCAGCGGGGGCAGGGCCCCCTATAATTCACCCCTCCACTTT.

This clone was picked up a small number of times. Different DNA sequences within this sample yield the same CDR3. The chain combines TRBV9 with TRBJ2-3; TRBD2 aligns across 8 bases. There are 16 residues in the CDR3. Trimming removed 4 bases from V and 1 base from J; junction bases left unmatched: 8. Germline V lookup: CDR1 SGDLS, CDR2 YYNGEE. This CDR3 reads CASSPSGGGGTDTQYF. The CDR3 nucleotides are TGTGCCAGCAGCCCCTCGGGAGGGGGGGGCACAGATACGCAGTATTTT.

The chain couples TRBV5-1 to TRBJ2-1; TRBD2 matches at 11 bases. V trimming: 0 bases; J trimming: 8 bases; junction bases outside the gene matches: 4. CDR3 length: 15 residues. Germline CDR1 SGHRS, CDR2 YFSETQ. Written as DNA, the CDR3 is TGCGCCAGCAGCTTGGGTAGCGGGGGGGTACATGAGCAGTTCTTC. Protein sequence: CASSLGSGGVHEQFF.

The chain is built from TRBV27 and TRBJ1-1; TRBD1 matches 9 bases. CDR1 is MNHEY and CDR2 is SMNVEV in the germline V gene (reference sequence). The CDR3 contains 15 residues. Trimming took 7 bases from V and 3 from J; bases not matched to a gene: 9. The CDR3 loop is CASKGTGSGDTEAFF. The CDR3 DNA is TGTGCCAGCAAAGGGACAGGGTCAGGGGACACTGAAGCTTTCTTT.

J is TRBJ2-5 and V is TRBV18; TRBD1 matches 8 bases. Germline loops: CDR1 KGHSH, CDR2 LQKENI. V gave up 2 bases and J gave up 4 bases; unmatched junction bases: 3. The CDR3 loop spans 14 amino acids. The CDR3 bases are TGTGCCAGCTCACCAGGGACAGGTGGAGAGACCCAGTACTTC. Translated, it gives CASSPGTGGETQYF.

This chain connects TRBV4-3 to TRBJ2-3, with 13 bases that match TRBD2. Germline V gene sequence: CDR1 LGHNA, CDR2 YSLEER. V shed 2 bases, J shed 4 bases, and the junction held 9 bases outside the gene matches. This CDR3 is built from 18 residues. The CDR3 protein is CASSQNPGTSGVSDTQYF. CDR3 DNA sequence: TGCGCCAGCAGCCAAAATCCCGGGACTAGCGGGGTCTCAGATACGCAGTATTTT.

The V gene is TRBV28, the J gene TRBJ2-5, with 12 bases matching TRBD2. With 4 bases clipped from V and 5 bases from J, the junction kept 5 bases outside the gene matches. This CDR3 comprises 15 residues. Germline V CDR1 and CDR2: MDHEN, SYDVKM. This CDR3 is CASSSLAGGVETQYF. For the CDR3, the DNA is TGTGCCAGCAGTTCACTAGCGGGGGGCGTGGAGACCCAGTACTTC.

There are a few counts of this clone. The chain employs TRBV29-1 and TRBJ1-2, with D tentatively TRBD1 (6 bases). The germline V gene encodes CDR1 SQVTM and CDR2 ANQGSEA. With 4 bases removed from V and 6 bases from J, the gap between germline ends came to 12 bases. The CDR3 is 12 amino acids. The CDR3 is CSVGGQENGYTF. The DNA for the CDR3 is TGCAGCGTTGGGGGGCAGGAAAATGGCTACACCTTC.

A few counts support this clone. This sequence joins TRBV5-1 and TRBJ2-7; TRBD2 is a possible D gene (6 bases). The CDR3 consists of 16 residues. V was shortened by 0 bases and J by 6 bases, with 19 bases between the two germline ends. The germline gives CDR1 SGHRS, CDR2 YFSETQ. The CDR3 DNA sequence: TGCGCCAGCAGCTTGGGAGGGCGTGGGGGACTTGGCGAGCAGTACTTC. The encoded protein is CASSLGGRGGLGEQYF.

This chain links TRBV6-5 with TRBJ2-7; D may be TRBD1 (6 bases). The germline gives CDR1 MNHEY, CDR2 SVGAGI. The length of the CDR3 is 13 residues. V lost 5 bases and J lost 2, with 10 bases in between. As DNA, the CDR3 is TGTGCCAGCAGTGCGACAGGACCCTACGAGCAGTACTTC. Translating it yields CASSATGPYEQYF.

The V and J genes are TRBV6-1 and TRBJ2-7; D unclear. Germline V gene lookup returns CDR1 MNHNS and CDR2 SASEGT. V was clipped by 8 bases and J by 3 bases, with 14 bases between them. The CDR3 consists of 13 residues. The DNA for the CDR3 is TGTGCCAGCCACCAGAGGAATCTCTACGAGCAGTACTTC. Encoded protein: CASHQRNLYEQYF.

This clone came up a few times. This rearrangement joins TRBV4-1 to TRBJ1-5; D uncertain. Germline-derived CDR1 and CDR2 are MGHRA and YSYEKL. This CDR3 has 15 amino acids. V lost 6 bases, J lost 0 bases, and 12 bases lay in between. CDR3 amino acids: CASRRTDSSNQPQHF. In DNA form, the CDR3 reads TGCGCCAGCAGACGAACAGATTCTAGCAATCAGCCCCAGCATTTT.